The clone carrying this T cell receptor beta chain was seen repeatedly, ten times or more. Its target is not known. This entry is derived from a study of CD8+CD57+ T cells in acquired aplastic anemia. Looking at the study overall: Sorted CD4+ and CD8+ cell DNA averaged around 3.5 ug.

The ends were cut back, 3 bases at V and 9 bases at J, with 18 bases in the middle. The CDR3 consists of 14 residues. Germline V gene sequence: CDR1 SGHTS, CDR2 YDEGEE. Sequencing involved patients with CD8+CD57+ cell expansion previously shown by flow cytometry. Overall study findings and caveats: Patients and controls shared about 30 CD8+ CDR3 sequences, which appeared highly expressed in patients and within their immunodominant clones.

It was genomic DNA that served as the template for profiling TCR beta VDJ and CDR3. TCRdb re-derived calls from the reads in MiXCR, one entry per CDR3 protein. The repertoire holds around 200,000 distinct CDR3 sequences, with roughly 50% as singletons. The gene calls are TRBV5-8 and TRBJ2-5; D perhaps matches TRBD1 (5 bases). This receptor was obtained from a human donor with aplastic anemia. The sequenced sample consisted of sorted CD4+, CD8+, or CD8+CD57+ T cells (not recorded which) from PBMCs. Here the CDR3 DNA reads TGTGCCAGCAGCTCCCAGGGTGCTTCCGGGTCCCAGTACTTC. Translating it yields CASSSQGASGSQYF.